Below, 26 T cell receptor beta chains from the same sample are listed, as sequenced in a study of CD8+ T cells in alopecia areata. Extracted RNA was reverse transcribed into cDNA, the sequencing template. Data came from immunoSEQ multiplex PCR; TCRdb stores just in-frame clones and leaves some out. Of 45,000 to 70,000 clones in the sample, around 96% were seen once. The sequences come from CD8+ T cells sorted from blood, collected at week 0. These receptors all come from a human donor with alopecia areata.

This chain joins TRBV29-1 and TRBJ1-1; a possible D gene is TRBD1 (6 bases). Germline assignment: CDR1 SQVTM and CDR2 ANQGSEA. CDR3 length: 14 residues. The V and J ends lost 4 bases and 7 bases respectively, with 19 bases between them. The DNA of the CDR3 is TGCAGCGTTGCCGGGACACCTAGAGGGAATGAAGCTTTCTTT. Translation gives CSVAGTPRGNEAFF.

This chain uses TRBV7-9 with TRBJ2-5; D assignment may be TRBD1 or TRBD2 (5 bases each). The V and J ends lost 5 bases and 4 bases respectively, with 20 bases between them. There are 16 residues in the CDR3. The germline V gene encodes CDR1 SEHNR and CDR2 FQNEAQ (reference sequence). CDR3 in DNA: TGTGCCAGCAGCCCCTGGGGCCGGGGAGCCCGAGAGACCCAGTACTTC. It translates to CASSPWGRGARETQYF.

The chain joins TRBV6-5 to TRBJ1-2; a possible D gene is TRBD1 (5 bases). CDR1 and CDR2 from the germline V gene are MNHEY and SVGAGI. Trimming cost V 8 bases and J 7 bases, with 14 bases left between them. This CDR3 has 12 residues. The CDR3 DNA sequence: TGTGCCAGCTTTTCGGGGGGGAGTGGCTACACCTTC. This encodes CASFSGGSGYTF.

The DNA of the CDR3 is TGTGCCAGCAGCGTATCCCAGCGGGGGACGAACACCGGGGAGCTGTTTTTT. Translation: CASSVSQRGTNTGELFF. This chain connects TRBV9 to TRBJ2-2, with 8 bases fitting TRBD2. CDR1 is SGDLS and CDR2 is YYNGEE in the germline V gene. The CDR3 sequence is 17 residues long. V gave up 1 base and J gave up 0 bases; unmatched junction bases: 5. Variable domain in full (rest from reference TRBV9 and TRBJ2-2): DSGVTQTPKHLITATGQRVTLRCSPRSGDLSVYWYQQSLDQGLQFLIQYYNGEERAKGNILERFSAQQFPDLHSELNLSSLELGDSALYFCASSVSQRGTNTGELFFGEGSRLTVL.

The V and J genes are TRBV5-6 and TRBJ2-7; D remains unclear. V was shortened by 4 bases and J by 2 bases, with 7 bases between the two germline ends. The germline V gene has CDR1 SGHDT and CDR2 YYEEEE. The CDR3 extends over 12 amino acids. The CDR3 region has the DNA TGTGCCAGCAGCGACTCTACCTACGAGCAGTACTTC. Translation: CASSDSTYEQYF.

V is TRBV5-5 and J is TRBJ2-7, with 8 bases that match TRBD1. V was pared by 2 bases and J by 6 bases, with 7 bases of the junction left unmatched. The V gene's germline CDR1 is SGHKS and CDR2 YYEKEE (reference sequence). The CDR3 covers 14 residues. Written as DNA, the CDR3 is TGTGCCAGCAGCTTCGGGCAGGGGGCTGTCGAGCAGTACTTC. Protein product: CASSFGQGAVEQYF.

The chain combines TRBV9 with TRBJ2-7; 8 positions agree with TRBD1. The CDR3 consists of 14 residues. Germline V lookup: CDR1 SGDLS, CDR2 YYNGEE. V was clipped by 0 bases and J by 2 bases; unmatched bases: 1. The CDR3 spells CASSVGQGTYEQYF. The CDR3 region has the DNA TGTGCCAGCAGCGTAGGACAGGGGACCTACGAGCAGTACTTC.

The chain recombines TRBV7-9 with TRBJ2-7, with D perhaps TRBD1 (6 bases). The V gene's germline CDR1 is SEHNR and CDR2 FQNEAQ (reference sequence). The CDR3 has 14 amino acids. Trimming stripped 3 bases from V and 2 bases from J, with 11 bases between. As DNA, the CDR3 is TGTGCCAGCAGCTTCACAGGGTTCACCTACGAGCAGTACTTC. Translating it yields CASSFTGFTYEQYF.

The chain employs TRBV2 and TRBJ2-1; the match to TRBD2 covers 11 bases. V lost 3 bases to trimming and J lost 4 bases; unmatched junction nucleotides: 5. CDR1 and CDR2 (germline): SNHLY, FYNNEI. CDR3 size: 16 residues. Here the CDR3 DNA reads TGTGCCAGCAGTGATGCGACTAGCGGGGAATACAATGAGCAGTTCTTC. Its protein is CASSDATSGEYNEQFF.

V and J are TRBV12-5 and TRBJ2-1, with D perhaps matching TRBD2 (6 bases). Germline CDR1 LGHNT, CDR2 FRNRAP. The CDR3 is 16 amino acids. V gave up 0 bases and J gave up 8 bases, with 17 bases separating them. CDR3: CASGLVGGTARHEQFF. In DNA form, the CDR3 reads TGTGCTAGTGGTTTGGTCGGGGGAACCGCTCGCCATGAGCAGTTCTTC.

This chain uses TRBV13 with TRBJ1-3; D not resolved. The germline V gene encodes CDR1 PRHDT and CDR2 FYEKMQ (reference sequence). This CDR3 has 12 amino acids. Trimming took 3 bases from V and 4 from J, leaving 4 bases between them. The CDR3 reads CASSLTGNTIYF. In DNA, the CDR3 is TGTGCCAGCAGCTTGACAGGAAACACCATATATTTT.

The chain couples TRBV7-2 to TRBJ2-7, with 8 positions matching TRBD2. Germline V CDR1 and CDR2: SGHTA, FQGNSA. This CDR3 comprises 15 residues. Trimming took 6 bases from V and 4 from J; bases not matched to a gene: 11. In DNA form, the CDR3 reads TGTGCCAGCAGACCCTCGGGCGGGGGGACGTACGAGCAGTACTTC. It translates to CASRPSGGGTYEQYF. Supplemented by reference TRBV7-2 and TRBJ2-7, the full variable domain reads GAGVSQSPSNKVTEKGKDVELRCDPISGHTALYWYRQSLGQGLEFLIYFQGNSAPDKSGLPSDRFSAERTGGSVSTLTIQRTQQEDSAVYLCASRPSGGGTYEQYFGPGTRLTVT.

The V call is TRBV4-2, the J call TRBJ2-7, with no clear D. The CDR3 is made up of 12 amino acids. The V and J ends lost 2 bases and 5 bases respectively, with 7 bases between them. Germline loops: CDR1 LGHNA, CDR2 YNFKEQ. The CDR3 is CASSQMADEQYF. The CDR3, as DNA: TGTGCCAGCAGCCAAATGGCCGACGAGCAGTACTTC.

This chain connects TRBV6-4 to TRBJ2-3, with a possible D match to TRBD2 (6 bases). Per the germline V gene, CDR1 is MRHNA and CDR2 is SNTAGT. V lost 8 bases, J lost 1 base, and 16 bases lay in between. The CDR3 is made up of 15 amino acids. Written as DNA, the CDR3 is TGTGCCAGCGGCTCGGGGGTAGGGGGCACAGATACGCAGTATTTT. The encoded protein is CASGSGVGGTDTQYF.

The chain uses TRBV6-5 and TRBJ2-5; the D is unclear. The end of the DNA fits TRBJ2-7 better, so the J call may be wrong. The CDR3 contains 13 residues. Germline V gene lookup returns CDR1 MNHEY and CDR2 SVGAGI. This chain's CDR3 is CASSRTDSYEQYF. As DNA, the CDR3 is TGTGCCAGCAGTCGGACGGACTCCTACGAGCAGTACTTC.

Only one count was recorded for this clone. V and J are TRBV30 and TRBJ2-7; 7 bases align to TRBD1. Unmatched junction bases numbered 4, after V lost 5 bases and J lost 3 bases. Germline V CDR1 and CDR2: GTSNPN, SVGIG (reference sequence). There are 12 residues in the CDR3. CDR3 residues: CAWAPGGYEQYF. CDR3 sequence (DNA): TGTGCCTGGGCCCCAGGGGGCTACGAGCAGTACTTC.

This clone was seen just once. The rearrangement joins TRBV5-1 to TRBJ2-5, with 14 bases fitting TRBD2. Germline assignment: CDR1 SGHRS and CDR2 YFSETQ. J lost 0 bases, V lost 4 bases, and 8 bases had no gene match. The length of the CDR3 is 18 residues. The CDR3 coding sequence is TGCGCCAGCAGCCCGGGACTAGCGGGGGAAACGTACCAAGAGACCCAGTACTTC. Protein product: CASSPGLAGETYQETQYF.

CDR3 in amino acids: CASSLLAGSTDTQYF. The CDR3 DNA reads TGTGCCAGCAGCTTGCTAGCGGGGAGCACAGATACGCAGTATTTT. This rearrangement joins TRBV7-2 to TRBJ2-3, with 9 positions matching TRBD2. CDR1 and CDR2 (germline): SGHTA, FQGNSA. The CDR3 is 15 amino acids. V shed 3 bases and J 0 bases; nucleotides not matched to a gene: 1.

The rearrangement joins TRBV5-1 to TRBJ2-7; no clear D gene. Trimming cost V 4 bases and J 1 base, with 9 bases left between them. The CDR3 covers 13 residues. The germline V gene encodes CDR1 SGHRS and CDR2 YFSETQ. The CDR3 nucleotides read TGCGCCAGCAGCCCGACATCGTCCTACGAGCAGTACTTC. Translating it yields CASSPTSSYEQYF.

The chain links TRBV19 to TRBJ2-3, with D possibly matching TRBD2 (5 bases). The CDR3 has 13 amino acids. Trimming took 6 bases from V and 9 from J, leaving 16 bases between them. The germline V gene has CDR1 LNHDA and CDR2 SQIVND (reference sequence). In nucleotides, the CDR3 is TGTGCCAGTAGCTCAAGGGTAGCGCTGACGCAGTATTTT. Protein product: CASSSRVALTQYF.

The CDR3 loop is CASSLGLAGSTDTQYF. The CDR3 coding sequence is TGCGCCAGCAGCCTCGGACTAGCGGGGAGCACAGATACGCAGTATTTT. The chain links TRBV5-1 to TRBJ2-3; 12 bases align to TRBD2. The CDR3 has 16 residues. Germline CDR1 reads SGHRS; CDR2 reads YFSETQ. V was pared by 4 bases and J by 0 bases, with 3 bases of the junction left unmatched.

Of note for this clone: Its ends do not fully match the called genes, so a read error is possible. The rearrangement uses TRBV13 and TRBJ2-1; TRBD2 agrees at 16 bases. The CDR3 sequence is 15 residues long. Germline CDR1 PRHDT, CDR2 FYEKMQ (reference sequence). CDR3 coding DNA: TGTGCCAGCAGCTCGGGACTAGCGGGGGGGAATGTGCAGTTCTTC. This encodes CASSSGLAGGNVQFF. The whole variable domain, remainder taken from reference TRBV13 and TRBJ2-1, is AAGVIQSPRHLIKEKRETATLKCYPIPRHDTVYWYQQGPGQDPQFLISFYEKMQSDKGSIPDRFSAQQFSDYHSELNMSSLELGDSALYFCASSSGLAGGNVQFFGPGTRLTVL.

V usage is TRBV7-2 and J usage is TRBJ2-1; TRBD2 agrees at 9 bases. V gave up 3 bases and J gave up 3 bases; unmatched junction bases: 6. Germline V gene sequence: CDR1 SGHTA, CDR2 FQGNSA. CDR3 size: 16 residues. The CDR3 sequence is CASSLGLAGIYNEQFF. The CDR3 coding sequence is TGTGCCAGCAGCTTGGGGCTAGCGGGAATCTACAATGAGCAGTTCTTC.

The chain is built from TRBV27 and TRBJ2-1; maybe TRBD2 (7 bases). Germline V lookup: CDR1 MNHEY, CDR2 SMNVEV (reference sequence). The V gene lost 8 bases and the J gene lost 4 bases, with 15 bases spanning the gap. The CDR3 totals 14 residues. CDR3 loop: CASGGGGSYNEQFF. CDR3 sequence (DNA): TGTGCCAGCGGCGGGGGCGGGAGTTACAATGAGCAGTTCTTC.

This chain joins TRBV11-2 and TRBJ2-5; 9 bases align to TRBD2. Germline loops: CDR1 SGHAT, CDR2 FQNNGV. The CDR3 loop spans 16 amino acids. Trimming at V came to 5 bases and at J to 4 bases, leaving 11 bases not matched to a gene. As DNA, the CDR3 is TGTGCCAGCAGCCGCCCGGGACTAGCCTCAGGAGAGACCCAGTACTTC. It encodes CASSRPGLASGETQYF.

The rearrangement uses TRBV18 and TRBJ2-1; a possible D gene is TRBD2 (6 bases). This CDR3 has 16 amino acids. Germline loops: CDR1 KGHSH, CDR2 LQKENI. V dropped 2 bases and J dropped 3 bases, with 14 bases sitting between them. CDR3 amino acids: CASSPTGTPSYNEQFF. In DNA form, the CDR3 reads TGTGCCAGCTCACCAACCGGGACTCCTAGCTACAATGAGCAGTTCTTC. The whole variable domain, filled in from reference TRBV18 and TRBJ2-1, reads NAGVMQNPRHLVRRRGQEARLRCSPMKGHSHVYWYRQLPEEGLKFMVYLQKENIIDESGMPKERFSAEFPKEGPSILRIQQVVRGDSAAYFCASSPTGTPSYNEQFFGPGTRLTVL.